This T cell receptor beta chain derives from a study of a mutant IDH1 vaccine in newly diagnosed glioma. Overall study context: Averaging around 42 years of age, treated patients were roughly 60% male and approximately 38% female. Antecedent treatment encompassed radiotherapy, temozolomide, or their combination; the majority received both.

The assay was immunoSEQ multiplex PCR, and TCRdb's table has in-frame clones only and misses some. The table includes 25,000 to 35,000 clones, about four fifths detected once. Regarding the study as a whole: Seemingly, pseudoprogression had no relation to changes in the top peripheral T cell clonotypes.

Points on this clone: The antigen remains unidentified.

Germline assignment: CDR1 SGHTA and CDR2 FQGNSA. The CDR3 is made up of 12 amino acids. The V gene lost 3 bases and the J gene lost 0 bases, with 2 bases spanning the gap. Time point defined: baseline, week 1 (first vaccination visit). Documented treatment: pre-vaccination baseline after standard-of-care therapy. New astrocytomas of WHO grade 3 or 4 that were IDH1-mutant and ATRX-lost were found in the donors. The sequences come from PBMCs, collected from a glioma patient treated with radiotherapy, temozolomide or both. V is TRBV7-2 and J is TRBJ1-1; no definite D call. This receptor was identified in a young man with glioma. CDR3 sequence: CASSLMNTEAFF. In DNA form, the CDR3 reads TGTGCCAGCAGCTTGATGAACACTGAAGCTTTCTTT. The whole variable domain, filled in from reference TRBV7-2 and TRBJ1-1, reads GAGVSQSPSNKVTEKGKDVELRCDPISGHTALYWYRQSLGQGLEFLIYFQGNSAPDKSGLPSDRFSAERTGGSVSTLTIQRTQQEDSAVYLCASSLMNTEAFFGQGTRLTVV.